The 3 T cell receptor beta chains given below trace back to one sample, sequenced in a study of blood T cell repertoires in COVID-19. Some clones are missing from TCRdb's copy, which holds only in-frame ones; the method was immunoSEQ multiplex PCR. The repertoire has approximately 50,000 clones, about 79% of them found once; the top ten carry around a tenth. Sequenced: peripheral blood. The origin of the receptors is a man aged 80 or over with COVID-19, enrolled during active disease.

CDR3 residues: CASSLNGGRRNQPQHF. The CDR3 DNA reads as TGTGCCAGTAGTCTCAACGGGGGGCGGAGAAATCAGCCCCAGCATTTT. The chain carries TRBV19 and TRBJ1-5, with D possibly matching TRBD1 (6 bases). CDR3 length: 16 residues. Germline V CDR1 and CDR2: LNHDA, SQIVND (reference sequence). V shed 5 bases and J shed 4 bases, with 18 bases lying between them.

The chain uses TRBV15 and TRBJ1-6; a weak D match, TRBD1 (6 bases). This CDR3 is built from 15 residues. Germline V gene data show CDR1 as LNHNV and CDR2 as YYDKDF (reference sequence). The germline V and J ends were trimmed by 0 bases and 10 bases, with 13 bases remaining between them. The CDR3 sequence: CATSRDRGGWSPLHF. CDR3 DNA: TGTGCCACCAGCAGAGATAGGGGGGGTTGGTCACCCCTCCACTTT.

The chain links TRBV7-9 to TRBJ2-3, with a possible D match to TRBD2 (5 bases). Trimming removed 6 bases at V and 4 bases at J, with 20 bases between. This CDR3 region has 16 residues. Germline assignment: CDR1 SEHNR and CDR2 FQNEAQ (reference sequence). CDR3 DNA sequence: TGTGCCAGCAGAAAAGGATGGGGAGAGTTCGCAGATACGCAGTATTTT. It codes for CASRKGWGEFADTQYF.